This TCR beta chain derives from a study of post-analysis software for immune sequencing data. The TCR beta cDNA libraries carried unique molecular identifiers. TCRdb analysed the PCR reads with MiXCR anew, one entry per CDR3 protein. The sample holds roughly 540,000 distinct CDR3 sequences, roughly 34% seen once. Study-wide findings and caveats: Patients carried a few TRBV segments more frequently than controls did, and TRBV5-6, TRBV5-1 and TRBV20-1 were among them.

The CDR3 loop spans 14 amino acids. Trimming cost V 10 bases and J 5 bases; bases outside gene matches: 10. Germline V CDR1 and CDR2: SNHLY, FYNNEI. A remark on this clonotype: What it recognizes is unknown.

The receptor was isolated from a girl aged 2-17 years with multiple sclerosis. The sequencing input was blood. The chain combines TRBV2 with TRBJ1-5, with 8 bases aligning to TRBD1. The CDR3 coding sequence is TGTGCCACCAATGTTGACAGGGGAGATCAGCCCCAGCATTTT. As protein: CATNVDRGDQPQHF.